This T cell receptor beta chain was retrieved from a study of vaccination and CD4 T cells after COVID-19. Study details: Cultures designated as controls were supplied with a CEFX pool, an HIV-1 Nef pool, or no peptide.

CD4+ T cells that had been cultured provided DNA sequenced with the Oncomine TCR Beta short-read assay. TCRdb recomputed calls from the PCR reads with MiXCR, one row per CDR3 protein. Here the sample spans about 9,100 distinct CDR3 sequences, around 70% being singletons. The CDR3 consists of 13 residues. V lost 1 base and J 3 bases, leaving 9 bases between the germline ends. In germline, CDR1 is GTSNPN, CDR2 SVGIG (reference sequence). On this clonotype: Its antigen is unidentified.

Treatment reported: roughly ten-day PBMC culture with coronavirus spike peptide pools or control peptides (ViraFEST assay). The rearrangement uses TRBV30 and TRBJ1-2; TRBD1 is a possible D gene (5 bases). What was sequenced was CD4+ T cells from blood, cultured in vitro. The TCR sequence derives from a human donor who had recovered from COVID-19. In DNA, the CDR3 is TGTGCCTGGAGTGGACAGCGGGACTATGGCTACACCTTC. Its protein is CAWSGQRDYGYTF. The entire variable domain, with the rest obtained from reference TRBV30 and TRBJ1-2, is as follows: SQTIHQWPATLVQPVGSPLSLECTVEGTSNPNLYWYRQAAGRGLQLLFYSVGIGQISSEVPQNLSASRPQDRQFILSSKKLLLSDSGFYLCAWSGQRDYGYTFGSGTRLTVV.